Below are 29 T cell receptor beta chains sequenced from a single sample in a study of OX40 agonist ivuxolimab in advanced cancers. Libraries came from the immunoSEQ multiplex PCR assay. TCRdb retrieved this table from immuneACCESS and kept in-frame rearrangements only. Not all clones are present; in checked studies, unresolved V genes account for under half, and no reason is known for the remainder. The sample profile shows approximately 39,000 clones; about 85% of them were found once. Of the sample, less than 4.5% is held by the ten largest clones. The sequencing used CD4+ or CD8+ T cells sorted from blood, collected in a trial of the OX40 agonist ivuxolimab. These receptors all stem from an adult with an advanced solid tumor such as melanoma, head and neck, liver or kidney cancer.

This chain joins TRBV27 and TRBJ1-2; D perhaps matches TRBD1 (6 bases). The V gene's germline CDR1 is MNHEY and CDR2 SMNVEV (reference sequence). This CDR3 is built from 14 residues. The V gene lost 6 bases and the J gene lost 7 bases, with 18 bases spanning the gap. CDR3 sequence (DNA): TGTGCCAGCAGCGTCAACAGGGAAGTCGGTGGCTACACCTTC. Its protein is CASSVNREVGGYTF.

This clone has a single count. V is TRBV6-4 and J is TRBJ2-7, with D perhaps matching TRBD1 (5 bases). CDR3 length: 12 residues. From germline, CDR1 is MRHNA and CDR2 SNTAGT. Trimming cost V 3 bases and J 6 bases, with 9 bases left between them. This CDR3 reads CASSEGTGEQYF. Written as DNA, the CDR3 is TGTGCCAGCAGTGAGGGTACAGGCGAGCAGTACTTC.

The CDR3 sequence is CASSLEPGVNNEQFF. In DNA form, the CDR3 reads TGTGCCAGCAGCTTAGAGCCGGGGGTTAACAATGAGCAGTTCTTC. J is TRBJ2-1 and V is TRBV11-2; D may be TRBD2 (6 bases). Trimming took off 0 bases at V and 5 bases at J, with 11 bases between the two ends. The CDR3 contains 15 residues. From germline, CDR1 is SGHAT and CDR2 FQNNGV.

This chain connects TRBV18 to TRBJ2-7, with a weak D call TRBD1 (6 bases). Looked up from germline, CDR1 is KGHSH and CDR2 is LQKENI. The CDR3 totals 14 residues. V was pared by 4 bases and J by 0 bases, with 10 bases between. This chain's CDR3 is CASSRDTPSYEQYF. DNA for the CDR3: TGTGCCAGCTCACGGGACACCCCCTCCTACGAGCAGTACTTC. Combining the CDR3 with reference TRBV18 and TRBJ2-7 gives the whole variable domain NAGVMQNPRHLVRRRGQEARLRCSPMKGHSHVYWYRQLPEEGLKFMVYLQKENIIDESGMPKERFSAEFPKEGPSILRIQQVVRGDSAAYFCASSRDTPSYEQYFGPGTRLTVT.

J is TRBJ2-7 and V is TRBV7-9; TRBD2 agrees at 7 bases. Trimming cost V 2 bases and J 1 base; bases outside gene matches: 5. The CDR3 covers 15 residues. CDR1 and CDR2 (germline): SEHNR, FQNEAQ (reference sequence). CDR3 in DNA: TGTGCCAGCAGCTTATGGTGGGAGGGGTCCTACGAGCAGTACTTC. As protein: CASSLWWEGSYEQYF.

The chain couples TRBV11-2 to TRBJ2-2; TRBD2 agrees at 9 bases. Losses at the gene ends were 4 bases for V and 2 bases for J; bases not matched to a gene: 2. Germline V gene data show CDR1 as SGHAT and CDR2 as FQNNGV. The CDR3 sequence is 15 residues long. The CDR3 spells CASSWTSANTGELFF. In DNA, the CDR3 is TGTGCCAGCAGCTGGACTAGCGCTAACACCGGGGAGCTGTTTTTT. Supplemented by reference TRBV11-2 and TRBJ2-2, the full variable domain reads EAGVAQSPRYKIIEKRQSVAFWCNPISGHATLYWYQQILGQGPKLLIQFQNNGVVDDSQLPKDRFSAERLKGVDSTLKIQPAKLEDSAVYLCASSWTSANTGELFFGEGSRLTVL.

This chain joins TRBV30 and TRBJ1-1; weak D call: TRBD1 (6 bases). In germline, CDR1 is GTSNPN, CDR2 SVGIG (reference sequence). CDR3 length equals 15 residues. V lost 4 bases and J lost 0, with 15 bases in between. The CDR3 loop is CAWTKDSLMNTEAFF. CDR3 DNA sequence: TGTGCCTGGACTAAGGACAGTTTGATGAACACTGAAGCTTTCTTT.

This clone appeared a few times. The CDR3 DNA follows: TGTGCCTGGAGTGGGCAGCCAAATCAGCCCCAGCATTTT. Protein: CAWSGQPNQPQHF. The chain is built from TRBV30 and TRBJ1-5; D call uncertain. The germline V and J ends were trimmed by 1 base and 4 bases, with 8 bases remaining between them. The CDR3 is 13 residues long. Germline V gene lookup returns CDR1 GTSNPN and CDR2 SVGIG (reference sequence).

The count of this clone is one. The V and J genes are TRBV6-1 and TRBJ1-2, with D perhaps TRBD1 (6 bases). V was cut by 5 bases and J by 7 bases, with 20 bases left in between. The CDR3 consists of 15 residues. Germline V lookup: CDR1 MNHNS, CDR2 SASEGT. The CDR3 loop is CASSSKTGVRSGYTF. The CDR3, as DNA: TGTGCCAGCAGTTCCAAGACAGGAGTACGGTCTGGCTACACCTTC.

The chain carries TRBV13 and TRBJ1-3, with TRBD1 identical over 8 bases. This CDR3 has 15 residues. The ends lost 5 bases at V and 7 bases at J; junction bases unmatched: 10. The germline V gene encodes CDR1 PRHDT and CDR2 FYEKMQ (reference sequence). This CDR3 reads CASSRVGTGGNTIYF. For the CDR3, the DNA is TGTGCCAGCAGCCGCGTCGGGACAGGAGGGAACACCATATATTTT.

The chain combines TRBV19 with TRBJ2-3, with a possible D match to TRBD1 (5 bases). V gave up 7 bases and J gave up 3 bases, with 17 bases separating them. Germline CDR1 LNHDA, CDR2 SQIVND (reference sequence). The CDR3 has 15 amino acids. CDR3 DNA sequence: TGTGCCAGTACCCCCGGCAGGGCTCTGACAGATACGCAGTATTTT. Protein sequence: CASTPGRALTDTQYF.

A single count supports this clone. The chain couples TRBV27 to TRBJ1-5; D gene uncertain. Germline lookup yields CDR1 MNHEY and CDR2 SMNVEV (reference sequence). Trimming removed 9 bases at V and 6 bases at J, with 15 bases between. This CDR3 is 13 amino acids long. For the CDR3, the DNA is TGTGCCAGTCGGAGCTTGGGCGCTCAGCCCCAGCATTTT. Residues: CASRSLGAQPQHF.

This chain uses TRBV9 with TRBJ2-2, with TRBD1 as a possible D gene (5 bases). The CDR3 covers 15 residues. CDR1 SGDLS and CDR2 YYNGEE come from the germline V gene. Trimming shortened V by 1 base and J by 3 bases, and 10 bases separated the two germline ends. As DNA, the CDR3 is TGTGCCAGCAGCGTATCAGGGTCCCACACCGGGGAGCTGTTTTTT. Translating gives CASSVSGSHTGELFF. The variable domain in full, with the rest retrieved from reference TRBV9 and TRBJ2-2, is DSGVTQTPKHLITATGQRVTLRCSPRSGDLSVYWYQQSLDQGLQFLIQYYNGEERAKGNILERFSAQQFPDLHSELNLSSLELGDSALYFCASSVSGSHTGELFFGEGSRLTVL.

The chain combines TRBV5-1 with TRBJ2-1, with a tentative D call TRBD2 (5 bases). V lost 5 bases to trimming and J lost 0 bases, with 15 bases between them. The CDR3 runs to 16 residues. Germline lookup yields CDR1 SGHRS and CDR2 YFSETQ. The CDR3 region is CASRPTTGSSYNEQFF. The CDR3, as DNA: TGCGCCAGCAGACCTACGACGGGAAGCTCCTACAATGAGCAGTTCTTC.

The chain joins TRBV5-1 to TRBJ2-7; D is perhaps TRBD2 (6 bases). The V gene lost 6 bases and the J gene lost 3 bases, with 16 bases spanning the gap. This CDR3 is built from 14 residues. CDR1 SGHRS and CDR2 YFSETQ come from the germline V gene. CDR3 coding DNA: TGCGCCAGCAAACCCGCCGGGGGAAACTACGAGCAGTACTTC. Its translation: CASKPAGGNYEQYF.

V gene TRBV28 combines with J gene TRBJ2-5; unclear D gene. The V end was cut by 2 bases, the J end by 0 bases, with 10 bases between. This CDR3 has 15 amino acids. Germline CDR1 reads MDHEN; CDR2 reads SYDVKM. The CDR3 is CASSLMGGYQETQYF. In DNA, the CDR3 is TGTGCCAGCAGTTTAATGGGCGGATACCAAGAGACCCAGTACTTC. Supplemented by reference TRBV28 and TRBJ2-5, the full variable domain reads DVKVTQSSRYLVKRTGEKVFLECVQDMDHENMFWYRQDPGLGLRLIYFSYDVKMKEKGDIPEGYSVSREKKERFSLILESASTNQTSMYLCASSLMGGYQETQYFGPGTRLLVL.

V and J are TRBV15 and TRBJ2-5; D is undetermined. The CDR3 is 12 residues long. Trimming stripped 1 base from V and 2 bases from J, with 2 bases between. CDR1 is LNHNV, CDR2 YYDKDF, per germline (reference sequence). The CDR3 protein is CATSRGQETQYF. CDR3 in DNA: TGTGCCACCAGCAGAGGACAAGAGACCCAGTACTTC.

The chain recombines TRBV27 with TRBJ2-2; D is undetermined. V was cut by 4 bases and J by 7 bases, with 7 bases left in between. Germline V gene lookup returns CDR1 MNHEY and CDR2 SMNVEV (reference sequence). The CDR3 spans 12 residues. Here the CDR3 reads CASSSRLGELFF. Written as DNA, the CDR3 is TGTGCCAGCAGTTCCCGCCTCGGGGAGCTGTTTTTT.

The rearrangement joins TRBV19 to TRBJ1-4; D is perhaps TRBD1 (5 bases). V was cut by 5 bases and J by 0 bases, with 13 bases left in between. Germline values: CDR1 LNHDA, CDR2 SQIVND (reference sequence). This CDR3 has 16 residues. The CDR3 spells CASSSDRGPTNEKLFF. CDR3 in DNA: TGTGCCAGTAGTTCCGACCGGGGCCCAACTAATGAAAAACTGTTTTTT.

V usage is TRBV11-2 and J usage is TRBJ1-2; 9 nucleotides align to TRBD1. CDR1 and CDR2 (germline): SGHAT, FQNNGV. J gave up 4 bases and V 1 base, and 1 base lay outside the gene matches. The CDR3 runs to 14 residues. The CDR3 spells CASSLVDRGYGYTF. In nucleotides, the CDR3 is TGTGCCAGCAGCTTAGTGGACAGGGGCTATGGCTACACCTTC.

The rearrangement links TRBV5-1 to TRBJ2-1; 7 bases fit TRBD2. CDR3 length: 17 amino acids. V shed 1 base, J shed 10 bases, and the junction held 17 bases outside the gene matches. Germline assignment: CDR1 SGHRS and CDR2 YFSETQ. CDR3 sequence reads: CASSLKRAGPVVEEQFF. The DNA of the CDR3 is TGCGCCAGCAGCTTGAAACGAGCGGGGCCGGTCGTAGAGGAGCAGTTCTTC. Looking up the rest from reference TRBV5-1 and TRBJ2-1 gives the full variable domain: KAGVTQTPRYLIKTRGQQVTLSCSPISGHRSVSWYQQTPGQGLQFLFEYFSETQRNKGNFPGRFSGRQFSNSRSEMNVSTLELGDSALYLCASSLKRAGPVVEEQFFGPGTRLTVL.

This chain connects TRBV4-2 to TRBJ2-3; 9 positions agree with TRBD2. J lost 4 bases, V lost 5 bases, and 10 bases had no gene match. The CDR3 is made up of 16 amino acids. CDR1 and CDR2 from the germline V gene are LGHNA and YNFKEQ. The CDR3, as DNA: TGTGCCAGCAGCTTCCCAGCGGGGGGAAACGCAGATACGCAGTATTTT. It yields the protein CASSFPAGGNADTQYF.

V gene TRBV14 combines with J gene TRBJ1-1; no clear D gene. Per germline, CDR1 SGHDN and CDR2 FVKESK. There are 15 residues in the CDR3. V lost 4 bases to trimming and J lost 0 bases, with 12 bases between them. The DNA for the CDR3 is TGTGCCAGCAGCCCCTTAGCAGGATTGAACACTGAAGCTTTCTTT. Its translation: CASSPLAGLNTEAFF.

CDR3 region: CASRNPNQPQHF. The CDR3 DNA reads as TGTGCCAGCAGAAACCCCAATCAGCCCCAGCATTTT. The J gene is TRBJ1-5, the V gene TRBV7-8, with D hard to call. There are 12 residues in the CDR3. Germline CDR1 and CDR2: SGHVS and FQNEAQ. V was trimmed by 6 bases and J by 3 bases, leaving 6 bases between them.

The J gene is TRBJ2-2, the V gene TRBV11-3; D possibly corresponds to TRBD1 (5 bases). There are 14 residues in the CDR3. Looked up from germline, CDR1 is SGHNT and CDR2 is YENEEA. The V gene lost 3 bases and the J gene lost 6 bases, with 11 bases spanning the gap. DNA for the CDR3: TGTGCCAGCAGCTTGATGGGGCTGGCCGGGGAGCTGTTTTTT. Residues: CASSLMGLAGELFF. The variable domain in full, completed from reference TRBV11-3 and TRBJ2-2, reads EAGVVQSPRYKIIEKKQPVAFWCNPISGHNTLYWYLQNLGQGPELLIRYENEEAVDDSQLPKDRFSAERLKGVDSTLKIQPAELGDSAVYLCASSLMGLAGELFFGEGSRLTVL.

This rearrangement joins TRBV18 to TRBJ1-1; 10 nucleotides agree with TRBD1. Germline V gene sequence: CDR1 KGHSH, CDR2 LQKENI. The CDR3 is 15 residues long. The trim removed 2 bases at V and 5 bases at J, leaving 5 bases unmatched. CDR3 DNA sequence: TGTGCCAGCTCACCAAAGGGGACAGGGGAAACTGAAGCTTTCTTT. Translating it yields CASSPKGTGETEAFF.

V is TRBV6-6 and J is TRBJ1-1, with 7 positions matching TRBD1. Trimming cost V 6 bases and J 7 bases; bases outside gene matches: 8. There are 13 residues in the CDR3. The V gene's germline CDR1 is MNHNY and CDR2 SVGAGI (reference sequence). CDR3 nucleotides: TGTGCCAGCAGCCCCGGGACAGCCCATGAAGCTTTCTTT. Its translation: CASSPGTAHEAFF.

The chain recombines TRBV21-1 with TRBJ1-1. TRBV21-1 is flagged as a pseudogene. This CDR3 has 13 amino acids. The CDR3 sequence: CASSKWENTEAFF. The CDR3 DNA follows: TGTGCCAGCAGCAAATGGGAGAACACTGAAGCTTTCTTT.

The J gene is TRBJ2-7, the V gene TRBV18, with TRBD1 matching over 8 bases. The CDR3 is made up of 13 amino acids. Trimming at V came to 3 bases and at J to 5 bases, leaving 3 bases not matched to a gene. Germline CDR1 is KGHSH and CDR2 is LQKENI. The CDR3 sequence is CASSPRGQNEQYF. CDR3 bases: TGTGCCAGCTCACCCAGGGGGCAGAACGAGCAGTACTTC.